This T cell receptor beta chain is from a study of regulatory T cells in long-lasting Graves disease. Time point here: persistent/refractory GD, antithyroid drugs over 5 years with positive TRAb. The TCR library was made from RNA that had been extracted from PBMCs in TRIzol. As a group, patients came from one endocrinology department in Xi'an, China. A peripheral blood sample, around 8.5 milliliters in volume, was drawn into EDTA tubes. CDR1 and CDR2 (germline): LNHDA, SQIVND (reference sequence). CDR3 length equals 15 residues. V lost 5 bases and J 8 bases, leaving 18 bases between the germline ends. General study results and limits: Graves' patients with persistent disease showed TCR diversity lower than patients newly diagnosed. Persistent disease exhibited a predilection for TRBV28, TRBJ1-2 and TRBJ2-5.

Only one count was recorded for this clonotype. Its matching antigen is unknown. TCR beta libraries were built with iRepertoire HTBI primers and Arm-PCR of CDR3 regions. TCRdb re-analysed the multiplex PCR reads in MiXCR, keeping a single row per CDR3 protein. The sample shows fewer than 400,000 distinct CDR3 sequences, 15% to 20% of them seen only once. The source of this sequence is a female donor with Graves disease. The source was peripheral blood mononuclear cells (PBMCs), collected when the disease was refractory, from a patient treated with antithyroid drugs. This chain uses TRBV19 with TRBJ1-4, with D perhaps matching TRBD1 (6 bases). Written as DNA, the CDR3 is TGTGCCAGTAGTGTCGGACAGTTAAGTGTGGAAAAACTGTTTTTT. Its protein is CASSVGQLSVEKLFF.